Sequencing of this TCR beta chain was carried out in a study of CD8 T cells in ankylosing spondylitis. Study results and caveats: Seemingly characteristic of ankylosing spondylitis blood was a TCR beta motif consisting of under 10 highly homologous variants.

From the 5' RACE reads, TCRdb called clonotypes with MiXCR, one entry per CDR3 protein. The sample includes some 340,000 distinct CDR3 sequences, roughly 14% of them seen just once. Comment on this clonotype: Its cognate antigen is unknown.

The source of this sequence is a male donor with ankylosing spondylitis or in good health (not recorded which). Sequencing was performed on blood, either unsorted or a sorted T cell fraction (not recorded which).

CDR3 nucleotides: TGTGCCAGCAGGGTGGTTGTCACCGGGGAGCTGTTTTTT. Its protein product is CASRVVVTGELFF. The chain combines TRBV12-3 or TRBV12-4 with TRBJ2-2; no clear D. This CDR3 is built from 13 residues. V gave up 6 bases and J gave up 4 bases, with 9 bases separating them.